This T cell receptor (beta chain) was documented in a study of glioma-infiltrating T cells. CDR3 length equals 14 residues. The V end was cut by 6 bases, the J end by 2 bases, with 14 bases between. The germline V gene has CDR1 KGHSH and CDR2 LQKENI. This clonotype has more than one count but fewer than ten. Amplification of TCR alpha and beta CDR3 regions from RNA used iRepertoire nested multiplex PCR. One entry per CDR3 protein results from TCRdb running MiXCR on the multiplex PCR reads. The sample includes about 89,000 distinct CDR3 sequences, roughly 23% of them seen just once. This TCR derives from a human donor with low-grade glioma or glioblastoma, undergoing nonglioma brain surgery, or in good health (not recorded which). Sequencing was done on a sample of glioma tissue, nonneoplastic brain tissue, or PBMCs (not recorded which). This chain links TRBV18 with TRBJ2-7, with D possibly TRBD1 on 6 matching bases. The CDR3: CASSLRTAPYEQYF. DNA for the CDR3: TGTGCCAGCTCCTTGAGGACAGCTCCCTACGAGCAGTACTTC.